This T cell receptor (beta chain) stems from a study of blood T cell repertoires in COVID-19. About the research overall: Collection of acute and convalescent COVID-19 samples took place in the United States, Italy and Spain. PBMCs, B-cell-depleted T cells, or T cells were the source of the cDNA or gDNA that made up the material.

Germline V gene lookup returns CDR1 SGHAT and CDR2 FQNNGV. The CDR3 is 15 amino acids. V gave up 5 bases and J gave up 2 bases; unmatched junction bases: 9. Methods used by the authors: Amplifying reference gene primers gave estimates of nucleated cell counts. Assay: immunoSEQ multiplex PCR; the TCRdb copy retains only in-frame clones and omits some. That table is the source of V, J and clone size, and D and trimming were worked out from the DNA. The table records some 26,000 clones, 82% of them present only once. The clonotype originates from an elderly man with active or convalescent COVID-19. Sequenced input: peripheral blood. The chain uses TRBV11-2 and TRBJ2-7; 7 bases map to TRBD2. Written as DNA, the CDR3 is TGTGCCAGCAGCCTAACGGGACGGGGGGCCTACGAGCAGTACTTC. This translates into CASSLTGRGAYEQYF.